This T cell receptor beta chain was captured by sequencing in a study of cytomegalovirus exposure and HLA in healthy donors. CDR3 length equals 13 residues. Trimming removed 1 base at V and 3 bases at J, with 6 bases between. Germline V gene data show CDR1 as LNHNV and CDR2 as YYDKDF (reference sequence). Libraries were prepared by immunoSEQ multiplex PCR; TCRdb keeps only in-frame clonotypes and omits some of them. The sample comprises 150,000 or so clones, around 86% of which are singletons, and roughly 2.7% rests with the top ten. The receptor comes from a man between 18 and 29 years old in good health and CMV-seropositive. Sequencing was carried out using PBMCs. The V call is TRBV15, the J call TRBJ2-5; D not certain. The chain's CDR3 is CATSRVLKETQYF. Here the CDR3 DNA reads TGTGCCACCAGCAGAGTACTGAAAGAGACCCAGTACTTC.